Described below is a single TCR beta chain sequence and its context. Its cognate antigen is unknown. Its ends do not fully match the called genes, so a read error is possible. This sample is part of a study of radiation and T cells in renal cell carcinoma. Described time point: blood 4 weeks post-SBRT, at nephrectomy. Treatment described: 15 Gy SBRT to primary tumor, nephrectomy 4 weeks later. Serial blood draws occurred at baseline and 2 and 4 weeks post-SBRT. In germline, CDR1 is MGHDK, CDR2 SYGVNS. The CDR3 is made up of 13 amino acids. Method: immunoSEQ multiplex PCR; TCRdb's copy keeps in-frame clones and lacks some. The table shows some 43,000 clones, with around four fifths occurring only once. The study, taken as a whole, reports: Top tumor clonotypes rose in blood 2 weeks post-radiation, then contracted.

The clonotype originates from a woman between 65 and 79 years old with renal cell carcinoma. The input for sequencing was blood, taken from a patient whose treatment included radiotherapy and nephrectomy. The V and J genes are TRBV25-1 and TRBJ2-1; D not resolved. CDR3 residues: CASREFTYNEQFF. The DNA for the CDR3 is TGTGCCAGCAGAGAATTTACCTACAATGAGCAGTTCTTC.